This T cell receptor beta chain was sequenced during a study of T cell repertoires in cytomegalovirus infection. Study-wide background: Matching HLA type and CMV infection were both indicated by public TCR beta signatures. Overall study findings and caveats: Across the ex vivo response, the dominant clonotypes were HLA-C-restricted CMV-specific TCR beta clonotypes. Cumulative frequency of public TCR beta families picked out carriers of CMV plus the relevant HLA.

TCRdb ran MiXCR on the reads and lists one entry per CDR3 protein. Of approximately 500,000 distinct CDR3 sequences in the sample, more than 15% were seen once. Looked up from germline, CDR1 is MGHRA and CDR2 is YSYEKL. V was pared by 0 bases and J by 1 base, with 9 bases between. This CDR3 comprises 15 residues. This clonotype appeared many times. What it recognizes is unknown. This rearrangement joins TRBV4-1 to TRBJ1-1, with D unresolved. The clonotype comes from a human donor in good health (CMV status not recorded). Some clones in this sample may be carry-over from other donors' samples. What was sequenced was CD8+ T cells from PBMCs. CDR3 DNA: TGCGCCAGCAGCCAAGATGGCCTAAAGAACACTGAAGCTTTCTTT. Its protein product is CASSQDGLKNTEAFF.